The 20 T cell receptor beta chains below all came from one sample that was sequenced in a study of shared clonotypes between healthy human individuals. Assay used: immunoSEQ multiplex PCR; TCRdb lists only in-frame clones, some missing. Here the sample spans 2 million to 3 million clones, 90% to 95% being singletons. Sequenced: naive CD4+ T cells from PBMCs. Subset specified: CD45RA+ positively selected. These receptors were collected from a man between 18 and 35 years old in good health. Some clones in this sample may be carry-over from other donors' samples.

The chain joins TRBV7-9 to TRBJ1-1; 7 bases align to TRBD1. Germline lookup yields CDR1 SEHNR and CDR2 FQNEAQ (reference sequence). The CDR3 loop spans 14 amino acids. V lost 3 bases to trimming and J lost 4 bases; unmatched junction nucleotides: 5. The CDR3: CASSLGQLVTEAFF. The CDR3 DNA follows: TGTGCCAGCAGCTTGGGACAGTTGGTCACTGAAGCTTTCTTT.

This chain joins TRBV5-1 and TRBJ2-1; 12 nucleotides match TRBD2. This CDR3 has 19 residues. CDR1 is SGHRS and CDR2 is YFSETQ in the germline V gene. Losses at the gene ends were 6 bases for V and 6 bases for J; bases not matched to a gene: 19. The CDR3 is CASITVVMTSGSGGNEQFF. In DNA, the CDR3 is TGCGCCAGCATAACAGTTGTGATGACTAGCGGGAGTGGGGGCAATGAGCAGTTCTTC.

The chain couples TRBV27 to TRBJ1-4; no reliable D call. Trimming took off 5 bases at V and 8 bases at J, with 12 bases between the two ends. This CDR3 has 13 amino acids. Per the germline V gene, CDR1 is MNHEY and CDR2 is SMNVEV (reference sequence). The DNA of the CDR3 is TGTGCCAGCAGTCCCACCGGACGCGAAAAACTGTTTTTT. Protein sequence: CASSPTGREKLFF.

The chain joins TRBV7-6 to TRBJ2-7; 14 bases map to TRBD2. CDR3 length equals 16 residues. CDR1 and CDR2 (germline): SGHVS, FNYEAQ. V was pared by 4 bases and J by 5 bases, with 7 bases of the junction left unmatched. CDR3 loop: CASSSPGLAGVHEQYF. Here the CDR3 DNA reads TGTGCCAGCAGCTCCCCGGGACTAGCGGGAGTCCACGAGCAGTACTTC.

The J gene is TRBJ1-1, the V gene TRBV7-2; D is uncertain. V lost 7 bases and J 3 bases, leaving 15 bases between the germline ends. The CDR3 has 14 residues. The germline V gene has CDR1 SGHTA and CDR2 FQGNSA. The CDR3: CASTLFRDHTEAFF. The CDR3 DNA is TGTGCCAGCACCCTATTCCGGGATCACACTGAAGCTTTCTTT.

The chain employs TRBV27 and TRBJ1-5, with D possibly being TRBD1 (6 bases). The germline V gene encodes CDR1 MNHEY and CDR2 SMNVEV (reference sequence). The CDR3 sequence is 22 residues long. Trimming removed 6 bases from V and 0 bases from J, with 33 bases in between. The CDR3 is CASSSKLQGPLETPYSNQPQHF. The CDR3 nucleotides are TGTGCCAGCAGCAGCAAACTTCAGGGGCCCTTAGAAACGCCCTATAGCAATCAGCCCCAGCATTTT.

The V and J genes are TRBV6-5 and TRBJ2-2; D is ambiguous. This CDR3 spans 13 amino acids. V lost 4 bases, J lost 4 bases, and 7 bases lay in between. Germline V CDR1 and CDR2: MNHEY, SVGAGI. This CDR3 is CASSWSATGELFF. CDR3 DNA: TGTGCCAGCAGTTGGTCCGCCACCGGGGAGCTGTTTTTT.

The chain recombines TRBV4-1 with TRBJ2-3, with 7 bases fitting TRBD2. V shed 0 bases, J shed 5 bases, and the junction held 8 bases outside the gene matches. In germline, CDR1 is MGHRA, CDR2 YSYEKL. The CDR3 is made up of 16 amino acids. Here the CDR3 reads CASSQDRAGAEDTQYF. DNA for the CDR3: TGCGCCAGCAGCCAAGATAGGGCGGGAGCGGAAGATACGCAGTATTTT.

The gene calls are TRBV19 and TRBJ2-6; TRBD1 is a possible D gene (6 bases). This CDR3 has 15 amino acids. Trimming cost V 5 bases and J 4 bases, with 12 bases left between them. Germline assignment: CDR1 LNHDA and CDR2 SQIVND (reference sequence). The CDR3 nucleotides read TGTGCCAGTAGTCCTCAGGGGAAAGGGGCCAACGTCCTGACTTTC. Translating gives CASSPQGKGANVLTF.

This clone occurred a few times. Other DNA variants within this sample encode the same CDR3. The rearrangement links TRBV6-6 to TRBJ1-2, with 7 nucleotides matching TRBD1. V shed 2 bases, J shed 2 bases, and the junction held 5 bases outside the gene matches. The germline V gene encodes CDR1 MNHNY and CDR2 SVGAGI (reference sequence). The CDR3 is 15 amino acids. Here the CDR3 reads CASSYPTGTNYGYTF. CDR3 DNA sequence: TGTGCCAGCAGTTACCCGACAGGGACGAACTATGGCTACACCTTC.

CDR3 DNA sequence: TGTGCCAGCAGTTCAGGGGCAGGGCAAGAGACCCAGTACTTC. Translation gives CASSSGAGQETQYF. This chain joins TRBV28 and TRBJ2-5; the D gene is possibly TRBD1 (6 bases). CDR1 MDHEN and CDR2 SYDVKM come from the germline V gene. The CDR3 contains 14 residues. Trimming left V 4 bases short and J 2 bases short, with 11 bases between.

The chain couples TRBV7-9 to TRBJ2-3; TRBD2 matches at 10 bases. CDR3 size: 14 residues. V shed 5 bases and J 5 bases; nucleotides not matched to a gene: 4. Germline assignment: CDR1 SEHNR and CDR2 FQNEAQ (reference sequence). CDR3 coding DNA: TGTGCCAGCAGCCGCAGCGGGGGGGTAGATACGCAGTATTTT. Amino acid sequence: CASSRSGGVDTQYF.

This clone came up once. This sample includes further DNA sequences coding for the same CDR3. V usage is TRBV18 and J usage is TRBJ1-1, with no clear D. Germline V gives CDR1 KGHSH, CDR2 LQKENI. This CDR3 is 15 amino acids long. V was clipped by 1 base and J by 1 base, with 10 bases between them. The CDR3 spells CASSPREGKNTEAFF. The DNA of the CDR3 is TGTGCCAGCTCACCACGGGAAGGGAAGAACACTGAAGCTTTCTTT.

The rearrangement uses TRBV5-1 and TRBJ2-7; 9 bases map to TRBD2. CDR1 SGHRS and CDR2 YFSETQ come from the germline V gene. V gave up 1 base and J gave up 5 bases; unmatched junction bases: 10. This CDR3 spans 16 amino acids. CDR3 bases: TGCGCCAGCAGCTTGTTTAGCGGGAGCAGCATGAACGAGCAGTACTTC. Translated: CASSLFSGSSMNEQYF.

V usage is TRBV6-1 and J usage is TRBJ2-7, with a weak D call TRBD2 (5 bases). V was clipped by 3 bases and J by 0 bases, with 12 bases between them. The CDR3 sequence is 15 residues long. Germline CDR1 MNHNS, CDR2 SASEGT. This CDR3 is CASSDEGKSSYEQYF. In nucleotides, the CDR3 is TGTGCCAGCAGTGACGAGGGAAAGAGCTCCTACGAGCAGTACTTC.

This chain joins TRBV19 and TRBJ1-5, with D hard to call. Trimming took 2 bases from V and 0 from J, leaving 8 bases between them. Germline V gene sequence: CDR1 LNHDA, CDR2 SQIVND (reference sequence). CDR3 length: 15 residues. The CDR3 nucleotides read TGTGCCAGTAGTATACAGACGTATAGCAATCAGCCCCAGCATTTT. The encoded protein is CASSIQTYSNQPQHF.

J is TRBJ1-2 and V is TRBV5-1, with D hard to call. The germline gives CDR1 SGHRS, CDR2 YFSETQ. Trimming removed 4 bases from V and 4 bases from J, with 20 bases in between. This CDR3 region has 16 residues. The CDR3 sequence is CASSPSVIGSVYGYTF. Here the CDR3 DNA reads TGCGCCAGCAGCCCAAGTGTGATAGGGTCGGTCTATGGCTACACCTTC. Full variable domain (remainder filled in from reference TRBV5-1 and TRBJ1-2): KAGVTQTPRYLIKTRGQQVTLSCSPISGHRSVSWYQQTPGQGLQFLFEYFSETQRNKGNFPGRFSGRQFSNSRSEMNVSTLELGDSALYLCASSPSVIGSVYGYTFGSGTRLTVV.

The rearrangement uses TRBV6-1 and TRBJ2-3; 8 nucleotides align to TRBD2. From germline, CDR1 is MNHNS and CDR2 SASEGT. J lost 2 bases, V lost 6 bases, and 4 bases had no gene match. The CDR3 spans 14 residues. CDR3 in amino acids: CASSFSGTTDTQYF. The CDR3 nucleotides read TGTGCCAGCAGCTTTAGCGGGACCACAGATACGCAGTATTTT.

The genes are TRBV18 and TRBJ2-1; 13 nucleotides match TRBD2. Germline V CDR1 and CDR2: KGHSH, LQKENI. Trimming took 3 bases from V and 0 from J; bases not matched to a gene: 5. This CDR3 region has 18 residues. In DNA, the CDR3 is TGTGCCAGCTCACCCTTACTAGCGGGAGGGAGCTCCTACAATGAGCAGTTCTTC. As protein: CASSPLLAGGSSYNEQFF.

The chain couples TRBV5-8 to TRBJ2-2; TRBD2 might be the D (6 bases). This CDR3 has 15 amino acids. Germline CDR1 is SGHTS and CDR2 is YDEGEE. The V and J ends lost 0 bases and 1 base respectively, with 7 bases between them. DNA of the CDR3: TGTGCCAGCAGCTTGGCGGGAGTGAACACCGGGGAGCTGTTTTTT. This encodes CASSLAGVNTGELFF.